This is a list of T cell receptor beta chains from one sample in a study of post-analysis software for immune sequencing data. MiXCR, run by TCRdb on the PCR reads, gives a single entry per CDR3 protein. This sample yields approximately 570,000 distinct CDR3 sequences, of which roughly 40% are seen a single time; under 2% belongs to the top ten. The sequenced material came from blood. These receptors were collected from a girl under 18 with multiple sclerosis. CDR3s include the opening cysteine and the closing phenylalanine or tryptophan. Fields, in order: J gene, CDR3 length, clone size, V gene, CDR3 protein. Clone size appears in some rows only: once, few, many, or a class for an expanded clone.

J gene: TRBJ1-2; CDR3 length: 16; clone size: .; V gene: TRBV7-2; CDR3 protein: CASSPGQGIWSYGYTF
J gene: TRBJ1-1; CDR3 length: 13; clone size: .; V gene: TRBV12-3/TRBV12-4; CDR3 protein: CASIRGQGTEAFF
J gene: TRBJ2-7; CDR3 length: 14; clone size: .; V gene: TRBV7-9; CDR3 protein: CASSLEIPTYEQYF
J gene: TRBJ2-3; CDR3 length: 17; clone size: few; V gene: TRBV7-2; CDR3 protein: CASSSPGQGILPDTQYF
J gene: TRBJ2-1; CDR3 length: 13; clone size: few; V gene: TRBV19; CDR3 protein: CASSIQLGDEQFF
J gene: TRBJ2-5; CDR3 length: 12; clone size: few; V gene: TRBV5-6; CDR3 protein: CASSFGSWTQYF
J gene: TRBJ1-1; CDR3 length: 13; clone size: .; V gene: TRBV12-3/TRBV12-4; CDR3 protein: CASIPTRGAEAFF
J gene: TRBJ2-7; CDR3 length: 17; clone size: few; V gene: TRBV7-9; CDR3 protein: CASSSPTRNRAGYEQYF
J gene: TRBJ2-3; CDR3 length: 14; clone size: .; V gene: TRBV12-3/TRBV12-4; CDR3 protein: CASSALANTDTQYF
J gene: TRBJ2-7; CDR3 length: 16; clone size: few; V gene: TRBV5-1; CDR3 protein: CASSPGGLAATYEQYF
J gene: TRBJ1-4; CDR3 length: 15; clone size: .; V gene: TRBV4-2; CDR3 protein: CASSQEKGTNEKLFF
J gene: TRBJ1-1; CDR3 length: 14; clone size: .; V gene: TRBV6-5; CDR3 protein: CASRRTGRHTEAFF
J gene: TRBJ1-5; CDR3 length: 15; clone size: .; V gene: TRBV30; CDR3 protein: CAWSVLGKNNQPQHF
J gene: TRBJ2-7; CDR3 length: 16; clone size: once; V gene: TRBV7-8; CDR3 protein: CASSLALGTSTYEQYF
J gene: TRBJ1-2; CDR3 length: 13; clone size: .; V gene: TRBV12-3/TRBV12-4; CDR3 protein: CASSCGTGDGYTF
J gene: TRBJ2-1; CDR3 length: 13; clone size: .; V gene: TRBV6-1; CDR3 protein: CASSGGLAREQFF
J gene: TRBJ1-1; CDR3 length: 15; clone size: few; V gene: TRBV6-2/TRBV6-3; CDR3 protein: CASSYSRGSGTEAFF
J gene: .; CDR3 length: 16; clone size: few; V gene: TRBV4-1; CDR3 protein: CASSFLGGPAYNEQYF
J gene: TRBJ2-3; CDR3 length: 15; clone size: .; V gene: TRBV12-3/TRBV12-4; CDR3 protein: CASRTGVIVADMQYF
J gene: TRBJ1-1; CDR3 length: 12; clone size: few; V gene: TRBV29-1; CDR3 protein: CSSNRGGTEAFF
J gene: TRBJ1-6; CDR3 length: 11; clone size: .; V gene: TRBV30; CDR3 protein: CAWSAASPPHF
J gene: TRBJ2-7; CDR3 length: 14; clone size: few; V gene: TRBV20-1; CDR3 protein: CSARLDYRGTEQYF
J gene: TRBJ1-2; CDR3 length: 14; clone size: .; V gene: TRBV6-6; CDR3 protein: CASSPTEGAGGYTF
J gene: TRBJ1-5; CDR3 length: 15; clone size: many; V gene: TRBV6-1; CDR3 protein: CASSELPLSNQPQHF
J gene: TRBJ1-3; CDR3 length: 16; clone size: .; V gene: TRBV18; CDR3 protein: CASSPPDRVAGNTIYF
J gene: TRBJ2-3; CDR3 length: 17; clone size: .; V gene: TRBV4-1; CDR3 protein: CASSHPSGTGGTDTQYF
J gene: TRBJ2-5; CDR3 length: 16; clone size: .; V gene: TRBV10-2; CDR3 protein: CASSPSGGELGETQYF
J gene: TRBJ1-5; CDR3 length: 14; clone size: few; V gene: TRBV7-3; CDR3 protein: CASSLNPGSQPQHF
J gene: TRBJ1-2; CDR3 length: 15; clone size: once; V gene: TRBV15; CDR3 protein: CATSRESTVRAGYTF
J gene: TRBJ2-1; CDR3 length: 14; clone size: .; V gene: TRBV11-2; CDR3 protein: CASSLDGQGYEQFF
J gene: TRBJ2-3; CDR3 length: 16; clone size: few; V gene: TRBV5-5; CDR3 protein: CASSSLLAGVADTQYF
J gene: TRBJ2-5; CDR3 length: 13; clone size: few; V gene: TRBV6-4; CDR3 protein: CASSDQPEGTQYF
J gene: TRBJ2-7; CDR3 length: 13; clone size: .; V gene: TRBV5-1; CDR3 protein: CASSPYNPYEQYF
J gene: TRBJ2-3; CDR3 length: 16; clone size: few; V gene: TRBV10-3; CDR3 protein: CAISEEAGGPLDTQYF
J gene: TRBJ2-1; CDR3 length: 20; clone size: .; V gene: TRBV5-1; CDR3 protein: CASSPRDSGLAGGPRDEQFF
J gene: TRBJ2-5; CDR3 length: 13; clone size: .; V gene: TRBV4-1; CDR3 protein: CASSQGVLETQYF
J gene: TRBJ2-5; CDR3 length: 15; clone size: few; V gene: TRBV20-1; CDR3 protein: CSATPGTHPVGTQYF